This record covers a single T cell receptor (beta chain). This specimen comes from a study of tumor-infiltrating lymphocytes in oesophageal squamous cell carcinoma. One entry per CDR3 protein results from TCRdb running MiXCR on the PCR reads. The sample contains roughly 17,000 distinct CDR3 sequences, over 40% of which appear only once. The germline CDR1 and CDR2 sequences are KGHDR and SFDVKD. The CDR3 is 14 residues long. This TCR derives from a female donor with esophageal squamous cell carcinoma. The specimen sequenced was normal esophageal tissue next to the tumor. This chain connects TRBV24-1 to TRBJ2-3, with D perhaps TRBD2 (6 bases). The DNA end is more similar to TRBJ2-7, so the J call may be wrong. The CDR3 DNA reads as TGTGCCACCATCCACGGAGGGAGTAGGTACGAGCAGTACTTC. This translates into CATIHGGSRYEQYF.